The rows below give T cell receptor beta chains drawn from one sample of a study of T cell repertoires in cytomegalovirus infection. TCRdb reprocessed the reads via MiXCR and lists one record per CDR3 protein. The table records 150,000 to 200,000 distinct CDR3 sequences, approximately 18% of them present only once. Sample: CD8+ T cells from PBMCs. The origin of the receptors is a human donor in good health (CMV status not recorded). Some clones in this sample may be carry-over from other donors' samples. Both conserved end residues are part of each CDR3. A D gene is named only where the DNA matches it firmly. Some rows mark clone size as missing; the rest say once, few, many or name a class of expanded clone.

V	J	D	size	DNA	CDR3
TRBV11-1	TRBJ2-7	-	-	TGTGCCAGCAGCCCGCCTGCAGGAGGGGGAGGGGACGAGCAGTACTTC	CASSPPAGGGGDEQYF
TRBV7-8	TRBJ1-5	-	few	TGTGCCAGCAGCTCACCGGTACGGGGGATTTTCAGCAATCAGCCCCAGCATTTT	CASSSPVRGIFSNQPQHF
TRBV28	TRBJ1-4	-	few	TGTGCCAGCAGTTTTTATCAGGACATCTCAACTAATGAAAAACTGTTTTTT	CASSFYQDISTNEKLFF
TRBV7-6	TRBJ2-5	-	-	TGTGCCAGCAGCTTAGACGGGGGCGCCATAGTAGAGACCCAGTACTTC	CASSLDGGAIVETQYF
TRBV20-1	TRBJ1-1	-	few	TGCAGTGGCAGGGTGGAGAACACTGAAGCTTTCTTT	CSGRVENTEAFF
TRBV11-2	TRBJ1-1	TRBD1	few	TGTGCCAGCAGCTTAAGGGACTCTGAGACAGGGGATGAAGCTTTCTTT	CASSLRDSETGDEAFF
TRBV28	TRBJ1-5	-	-	TGTGCCAGCAGTCTCTTATTGACAGAAAATAGCAATCAGCCCCAGCATTTT	CASSLLLTENSNQPQHF
TRBV18	TRBJ1-1	-	few	TGTGCCAGCTCACCTGAAGGGGTTGAAGCTTTCTTT	CASSPEGVEAFF
TRBV10-3	TRBJ1-5	-	few	TGTGCCATCAGGGACGGGACGGGACAACCCCAGCATTTT	CAIRDGTGQPQHF
TRBV7-2	TRBJ2-7	-	-	TGTGCCAGCAGCTCACGGAAAGGGTCCAGCTCCTACGAGCAGTACTTC	CASSSRKGSSSYEQYF
TRBV28	TRBJ2-3	TRBD2	-	TGTGCCAGCGGACGAGCGGGGGGGCCCATGAACACAGATACGCAGTATTTT	CASGRAGGPMNTDTQYF
TRBV28	TRBJ1-1	-	-	TGTGCCAGCAGTTTACTTTCCGGGGGCAACACTGAAGCTTTCTTT	CASSLLSGGNTEAFF
TRBV7-2	TRBJ1-6	-	few	TGTGCCAGCAGCTTAGAATCTCCGAGCTCCTATAATTCACCCCTCCACTTT	CASSLESPSSYNSPLHF
TRBV7-8	TRBJ2-7	TRBD1	few	TGTGCCAGCAGCTTTACCGGCGGGACAGGAGTCCACGAGCAGTACTTC	CASSFTGGTGVHEQYF
TRBV7-9	TRBJ1-1	-	-	TGTGCCAGCAGCCCGCGGAAGGCCGGGAACACTGAAGCTTTCTTT	CASSPRKAGNTEAFF
TRBV7-3	TRBJ2-7	TRBD1	-	TGTGCCAGCAGCTCGACCTCGGACAGGGACGGGCACGAGCAGTACTTC	CASSSTSDRDGHEQYF
TRBV20-1	TRBJ1-2	-	once	TGCAGTGCTACCACTACTATAGACCGCGGAGGCTACACCTTC	CSATTTIDRGGYTF
TRBV14	TRBJ2-1	TRBD1	-	TGTGCCAGCAGCCCCATTCTGGGGACAGTCCAGTACAATGAGCAGTTCTTC	CASSPILGTVQYNEQFF
TRBV7-9	TRBJ2-1	-	-	TGTGCCAGCAGCTACAGGGATGGAGACAATGAGCAGTTCTTC	CASSYRDGDNEQFF
TRBV12-3/TRBV12-4	TRBJ1-5	TRBD1	-	TGTGCCAGCAGCCCCAGCCGGGACAGTCGTTTGGGCAATCAGCCCCAGCATTTT	CASSPSRDSRLGNQPQHF
TRBV7-2	TRBJ2-1	-	few	TGTGCCAGCAGCTTAGTAATCTTAGAGGGGCCTAGCTCCTACAATGAGCAGTTCTTC	CASSLVILEGPSSYNEQFF